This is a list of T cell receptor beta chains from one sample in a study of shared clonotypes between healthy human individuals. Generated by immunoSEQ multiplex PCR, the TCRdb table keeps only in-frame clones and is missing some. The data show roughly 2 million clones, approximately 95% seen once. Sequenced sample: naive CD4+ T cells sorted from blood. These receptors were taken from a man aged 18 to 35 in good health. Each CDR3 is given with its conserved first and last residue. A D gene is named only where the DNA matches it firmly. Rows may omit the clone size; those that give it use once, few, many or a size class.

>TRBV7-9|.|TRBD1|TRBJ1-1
TGTGCCAGCAGCTTAGCGAGGGACAGGGTCCTCTTAAGGAACACTGAAGCTTTCTTT
CASSLARDRVLLRNTEAFF
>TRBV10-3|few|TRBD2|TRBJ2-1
TGTGCCATCAGGGTCGGGCAGCGGGGGGACAATGAGCAGTTCTTC
CAIRVGQRGDNEQFF
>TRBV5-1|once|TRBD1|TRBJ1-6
TGCGCCAGCAGGTTTACGGGACAGGTAAATTCACCCCTCCACTTT
CASRFTGQVNSPLHF
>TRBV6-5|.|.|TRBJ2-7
TGTGCCAGCAGTTACTCTGGGGGTACTAGCTCCTACGAGCAGTACTTC
CASSYSGGTSSYEQYF
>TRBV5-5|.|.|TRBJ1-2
TGTGCCAGCAGCTTGGGAGGGGACTATGGCTACACCTTC
CASSLGGDYGYTF
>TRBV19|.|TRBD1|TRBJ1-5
TGTGCCAGTAGTATCTCAGGGGGCCATCAGCCCCAGCATTTT
CASSISGGHQPQHF
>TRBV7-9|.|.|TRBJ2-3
TGTGCCAGCAGCCCCGGTGTGGTGAGGAGTACGCAGTATTTT
CASSPGVVRSTQYF
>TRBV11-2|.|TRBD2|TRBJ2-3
TGTGCCAGCAGCTTAAGGGGACTAGCGGGAGGGGGCGCAGATACGCAGTATTTT
CASSLRGLAGGGADTQYF
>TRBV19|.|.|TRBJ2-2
TGTGCCAGTACCCACATCCAGGGGACCGGGGAGCTGTTTTTT
CASTHIQGTGELFF
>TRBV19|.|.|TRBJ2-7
TGTGCCAGTAGCCCACGATTGGGGAAGGGGTACGAGCAGTACTTC
CASSPRLGKGYEQYF
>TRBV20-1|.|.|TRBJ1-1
TGCAGTGCTAGAGACGGGACTGAAGCTTTCTTT
CSARDGTEAFF
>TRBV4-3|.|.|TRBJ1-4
TGCGCCAGCAGCCAAGACTTCGCAGGTCTTAATGAAAAACTGTTTTTT
CASSQDFAGLNEKLFF
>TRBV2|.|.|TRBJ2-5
TGTGCCAGCTTATACCAAGAGACCCAGTACTTC
CASLYQETQYF
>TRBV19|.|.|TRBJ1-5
TGTGCCAGTAGCCCGACACCTGGAAGCAGCAATCAGCCCCAGCATTTT
CASSPTPGSSNQPQHF
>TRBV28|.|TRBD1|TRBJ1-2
TGTGCCAGCAGTTGGACAGGTGGCTACACCTTC
CASSWTGGYTF
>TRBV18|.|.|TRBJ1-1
TGTGCCAGCTCACAGGGGAAAAACACTGAAGCTTTCTTT
CASSQGKNTEAFF
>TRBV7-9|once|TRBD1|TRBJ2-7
TGTGCCAGCAGCTCCGGGACAGGGAACTACGAGCAGTACTTC
CASSSGTGNYEQYF
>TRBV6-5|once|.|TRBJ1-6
TGTGCCAGCAGTTACTGGGTCGGGACGACACTTTCACCCCTCCACTTT
CASSYWVGTTLSPLHF
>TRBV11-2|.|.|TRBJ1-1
TGTGCCAGCAGCTTGGGACGTGCTGAAGCTTTCTTT
CASSLGRAEAFF
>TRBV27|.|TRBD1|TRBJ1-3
TGTGCCAGCAGTTTATCGGGGACAGGGTTCGGAAACACCATATATTTT
CASSLSGTGFGNTIYF
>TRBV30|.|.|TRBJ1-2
TGTGCCTGGGGGACCGATGGCTACACCTTC
CAWGTDGYTF
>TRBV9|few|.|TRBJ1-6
TGTGCCAGCAGCGTAGGGACAGATAATTCACCCCTCCACTTT
CASSVGTDNSPLHF
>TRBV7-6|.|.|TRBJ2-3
TGTGCCAGCAGTAGGGACCAAGGCGATACGCAGTATTTT
CASSRDQGDTQYF
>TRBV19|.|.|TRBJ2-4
TGTGCCAGTAGTATCCCAGGGGCCCTAGCCAAAAACATTCAGTACTTC
CASSIPGALAKNIQYF
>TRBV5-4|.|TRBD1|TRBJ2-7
TGTGCCAGCAGCGATGGGACAGTCTTCGCCTACGAGCAGTACTTC
CASSDGTVFAYEQYF
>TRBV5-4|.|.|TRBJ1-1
TGTGCCAGCAGCTTCGGGACACCGAACACTGAAGCTTTCTTT
CASSFGTPNTEAFF
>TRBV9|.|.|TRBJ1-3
TGTGCCAGCAGCGTAGCCTGGACAGTCTCTGGAAACACCATATATTTT
CASSVAWTVSGNTIYF
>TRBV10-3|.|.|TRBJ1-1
TGTGCCGCCAGTTCCAGCCCAAACACTGAAGCTTTCTTT
CAASSSPNTEAFF
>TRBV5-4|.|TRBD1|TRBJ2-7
TGTGCCAGCAGCCAGGGGGTCCACGAGCAGTACTTC
CASSQGVHEQYF
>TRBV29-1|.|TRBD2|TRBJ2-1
TGCAGCGTTGTCGGGGATAGCGGGATCCATTTCAATGAGCAGTTCTTC
CSVVGDSGIHFNEQFF
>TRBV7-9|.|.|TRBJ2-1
TGTGCCAGCAGCCAGGGGTGGGGGCGACGCAATGAGCAGTTCTTC
CASSQGWGRRNEQFF
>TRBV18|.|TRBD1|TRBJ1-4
TGTGCCAGCTCACAGACAGGGCCAACTAATGAAAAACTGTTTTTT
CASSQTGPTNEKLFF
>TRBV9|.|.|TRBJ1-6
TGTGCCAGCAGCGCAGTCGGCCCTCATTCACCCCTCCACTTT
CASSAVGPHSPLHF
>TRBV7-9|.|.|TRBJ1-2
TGTGCCAGCAGCCGGGACACCATATATGGCTACACCTTC
CASSRDTIYGYTF
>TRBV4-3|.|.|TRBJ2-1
TGCGCCAGCAGCCAAGATCTAGGGAACAATGAGCAGTTCTTC
CASSQDLGNNEQFF
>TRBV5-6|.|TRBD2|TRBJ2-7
TGTGCCAGCAGCTTACTAGCGGGAGAAGGTGTCCACGAGCAGTACTTC
CASSLLAGEGVHEQYF
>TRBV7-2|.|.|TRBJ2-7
TGTGCCAGCAGCTTAGACACCGGGGCTAGGGAGCAGTACTTC
CASSLDTGAREQYF
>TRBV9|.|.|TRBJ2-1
TGTGCCAGCAGCGCTAACTTCTACAATGAGCAGTTCTTC
CASSANFYNEQFF
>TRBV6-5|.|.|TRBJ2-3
TGTGCCAGCAGTTACTCGGGGGGAAGCACAGATACGCAGTATTTT
CASSYSGGSTDTQYF
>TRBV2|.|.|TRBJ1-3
TGTGCCAGCGGGAAGGACAGATTAGGAAACACCATATATTTT
CASGKDRLGNTIYF
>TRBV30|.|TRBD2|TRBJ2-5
TGTGCCTGGAGTAGCGGGATGGGGACCCAGTACTTC
CAWSSGMGTQYF
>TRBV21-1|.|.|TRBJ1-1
TGTGCCAGCAGCAGAAGGGTGTACAGCACTGAAGCTTTCTTT
CASSRRVYSTEAFF
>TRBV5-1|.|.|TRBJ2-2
TGCGCCAGCAGCTTGGCCGGGTCTACCACGGGCGGGGAGCTGTTTTTT
CASSLAGSTTGGELFF
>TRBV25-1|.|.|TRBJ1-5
TGTGCCAGCAGTCCGACGGGGTTCAATCAGCCCCAGCATTTT
CASSPTGFNQPQHF
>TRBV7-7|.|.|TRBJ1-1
TGTGCTAGCAGCCAAAGAGAGAACACTGAAGCTTTCTTT
CASSQRENTEAFF
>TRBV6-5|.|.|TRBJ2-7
TGTGCCAGCAGTTACGAGGCCGGGATCTCCTACGAGCAGTACTTC
CASSYEAGISYEQYF
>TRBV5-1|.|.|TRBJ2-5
TGCGCCAGCAGCTTCAGTCACCCTCAAGAGACCCAGTACTTC
CASSFSHPQETQYF
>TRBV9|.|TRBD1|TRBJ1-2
TGTGCCAGCAGCGTGGGGACAGGGAACACCTATGGCTACACCTTC
CASSVGTGNTYGYTF
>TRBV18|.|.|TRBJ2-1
TGTGCCAGCTCACCACAGGACCGTAACAATGAGCAGTTCTTC
CASSPQDRNNEQFF
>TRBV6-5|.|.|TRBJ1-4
TGTGCCAGCAGTGGGCCCAATGAAAAACTGTTTTTT
CASSGPNEKLFF